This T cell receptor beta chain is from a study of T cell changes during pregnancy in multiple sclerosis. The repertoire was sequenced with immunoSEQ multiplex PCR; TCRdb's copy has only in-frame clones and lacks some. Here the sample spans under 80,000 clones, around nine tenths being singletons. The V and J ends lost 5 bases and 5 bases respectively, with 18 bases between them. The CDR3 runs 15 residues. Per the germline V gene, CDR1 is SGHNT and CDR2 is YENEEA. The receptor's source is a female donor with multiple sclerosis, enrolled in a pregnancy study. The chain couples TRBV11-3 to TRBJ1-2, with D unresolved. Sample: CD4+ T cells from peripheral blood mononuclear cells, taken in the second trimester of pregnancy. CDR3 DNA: TGTGCCAGCAGCCCCCAGGACGGGAAAACTTATGGCTACACCTTC. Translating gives CASSPQDGKTYGYTF. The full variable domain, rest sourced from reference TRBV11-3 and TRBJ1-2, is EAGVVQSPRYKIIEKKQPVAFWCNPISGHNTLYWYLQNLGQGPELLIRYENEEAVDDSQLPKDRFSAERLKGVDSTLKIQPAELGDSAVYLCASSPQDGKTYGYTFGSGTRLTVV.